In this sample, the clone carrying this TCR beta chain turned up once. This sample stems from a study of cytomegalovirus exposure and HLA in healthy donors. This CDR3 contains 16 residues. The V end lost 5 bases, the J end lost 2 bases, and 16 bases lay between the germline ends. Germline CDR1 SGHTA, CDR2 FQGNSA. Participants comprised healthy donors of bone marrow. PCR involved 60 Vbeta and 13 Jbeta primers. The table came from immunoSEQ multiplex PCR; TCRdb's copy has only in-frame clones and leaves some out. The sample lists 98,000 or so clones, over 75% seen once, with about 5.3% in the top ten. The V call is TRBV7-2, the J call TRBJ1-5, with TRBD1 as a possible D gene (6 bases). This receptor was taken from a man in his 60s in good health and CMV-seropositive. Sequenced sample: PBMCs. The CDR3, as DNA: TGTGCCAGCAGCACCCGGGGGGGCGTGGGCAATCAGCCCCAGCATTTT. As protein: CASSTRGGVGNQPQHF.